This note documents a single TCR beta chain sequence. The CDR3 length is 10 residues. V was cut by 10 bases and J by 6 bases, with 8 bases left in between. The data belong to a study of blood T cell repertoires in COVID-19. In the source study's methods: The authors estimated nucleated cell counts from reference gene primer amplification. TCRdb keeps only in-frame clones here, not all; method: immunoSEQ multiplex PCR. The DNA gave D and trimming, while V, J and clone size come from that table. This table has about 81,000 clones, roughly 88% appearing once. V is TRBV5-3 and J is TRBJ1-5; D not resolved. TRBV5-3 is marked as an open reading frame, function uncertain. The sample comprised peripheral blood. The clonotype was recovered from an older man with acute or convalescent COVID-19. The CDR3 DNA follows: TGTGCCGGGAGCGGTCAGCCCCAGCATTTT. Residues: CAGSGQPQHF.